A selection of T cell receptor beta chains follows, all from one sample in a study of blood T cell repertoires in COVID-19. Clones were read by immunoSEQ multiplex PCR, and TCRdb kept only the in-frame ones, dropping some. The sample lists about 87,000 clones; around four fifths were seen once. Sequencing was carried out using peripheral blood. The origin of the receptors is a woman between 65 and 79 years old with acute or convalescent COVID-19. Both conserved end residues are part of each CDR3. Fields, in order: clone size, V gene, CDR3 length, D gene, J gene, CDR3 DNA, CDR3 protein. The D gene is left open where the match is weak. Not all rows give a size; the values are once, few, many and, for expanded clones, a class.

clone size: -; V gene: TRBV15; CDR3 length: 16; D gene: -; J gene: TRBJ1-2; CDR3 DNA: TGTGCCACCTCCAAACCCAGGGAGGGTATCGGCTATGGCTACACCTTC; CDR3 protein: CATSKPREGIGYGYTF
clone size: few; V gene: TRBV5-4; CDR3 length: 13; D gene: -; J gene: TRBJ1-2; CDR3 DNA: TGTGCCAGCAGCTTGGGAGTGAACTATGGCTACACCTTC; CDR3 protein: CASSLGVNYGYTF
clone size: -; V gene: TRBV5-1; CDR3 length: 15; D gene: -; J gene: TRBJ2-2; CDR3 DNA: TGCGCCAGCAGCCAGGACAGTTCCAACACCGGGGAGCTGTTTTTT; CDR3 protein: CASSQDSSNTGELFF
clone size: once; V gene: TRBV27; CDR3 length: 16; D gene: TRBD1; J gene: TRBJ1-1; CDR3 DNA: TGTGCCAGCAGTTTATCGAGGGACAGGGGAAACACTGAAGCTTTCTTT; CDR3 protein: CASSLSRDRGNTEAFF
clone size: once; V gene: TRBV28; CDR3 length: 16; D gene: -; J gene: TRBJ1-3; CDR3 DNA: TGTGCCAGCAGTTCCCCATTTCAGGGCGGCGGAAACACCATATATTTT; CDR3 protein: CASSSPFQGGGNTIYF
clone size: -; V gene: TRBV14; CDR3 length: 14; D gene: TRBD1; J gene: TRBJ2-5; CDR3 DNA: TGTGCCAGCAGTCCGACAGGGGGGATAGAGACCCAGTACTTC; CDR3 protein: CASSPTGGIETQYF
clone size: -; V gene: TRBV20-1; CDR3 length: 14; D gene: -; J gene: TRBJ1-5; CDR3 DNA: TGCAGTGCTAGTGAATCTGGGGCCGGTCAGCCCCAGCATTTT; CDR3 protein: CSASESGAGQPQHF
clone size: once; V gene: TRBV2; CDR3 length: 16; D gene: -; J gene: TRBJ2-1; CDR3 DNA: TGTGCCAGCAGTGATTCCCGACAGCTTCTCTACAATGAGCAGTTCTTC; CDR3 protein: CASSDSRQLLYNEQFF
clone size: once; V gene: TRBV9; CDR3 length: 15; D gene: TRBD1; J gene: TRBJ1-2; CDR3 DNA: TGTGCCAGCAGCGGGACAGGGCCGGGGCCGCAGGGCTACACCTTC; CDR3 protein: CASSGTGPGPQGYTF
clone size: -; V gene: TRBV5-1; CDR3 length: 14; D gene: TRBD2; J gene: TRBJ2-7; CDR3 DNA: TGCGCCAGCAGCGGAACTAGCGGGGGATACGAGCAGTACTTC; CDR3 protein: CASSGTSGGYEQYF
clone size: -; V gene: TRBV11-3; CDR3 length: 14; D gene: -; J gene: TRBJ1-6; CDR3 DNA: TGTGCCAGCAGCCCGGACAGCCATAATTCACCCCTCCACTTT; CDR3 protein: CASSPDSHNSPLHF
clone size: -; V gene: TRBV11-2; CDR3 length: 14; D gene: -; J gene: TRBJ2-3; CDR3 DNA: TGTGCCAGCAGCTTAGGGGGCAGCACAGATACGCAGTATTTT; CDR3 protein: CASSLGGSTDTQYF
clone size: -; V gene: TRBV6-5; CDR3 length: 16; D gene: TRBD1; J gene: TRBJ1-1; CDR3 DNA: TGTGCCAGCAGTTCCTTCCAGGGGGCGAAGGGCACTGAAGCTTTCTTT; CDR3 protein: CASSSFQGAKGTEAFF
clone size: -; V gene: TRBV18; CDR3 length: 16; D gene: -; J gene: TRBJ1-2; CDR3 DNA: TGTGCCAGCTCACCGAACCGGTCAGGCGGGGGCGGTGGCTACACCTTC; CDR3 protein: CASSPNRSGGGGGYTF
clone size: -; V gene: TRBV24-1; CDR3 length: 15; D gene: TRBD1; J gene: TRBJ2-2; CDR3 DNA: TGTGCCACCGCCCCAGGGGGAAAGAACACCGGGGAGCTGTTTTTT; CDR3 protein: CATAPGGKNTGELFF
clone size: once; V gene: TRBV11-3; CDR3 length: 12; D gene: -; J gene: TRBJ2-7; CDR3 DNA: TGTGCCAGCAGCTTGGTAGGAGCCGAGCAGTACTTC; CDR3 protein: CASSLVGAEQYF
clone size: -; V gene: TRBV14; CDR3 length: 14; D gene: TRBD1; J gene: TRBJ1-4; CDR3 DNA: TGTGCCAGCAGCCTACTCGGGACAGATGAAAAACTGTTTTTT; CDR3 protein: CASSLLGTDEKLFF
clone size: once; V gene: TRBV19; CDR3 length: 15; D gene: -; J gene: TRBJ2-1; CDR3 DNA: TGTGCCAGTAGTAGCGACAGGAAAAGGCGGAATGAGCAGTTCTTC; CDR3 protein: CASSSDRKRRNEQFF
clone size: -; V gene: TRBV9; CDR3 length: 15; D gene: TRBD2; J gene: TRBJ2-3; CDR3 DNA: TGTGCCAGCAGCGCCCCTGCGGGAGGCACAGATACGCAGTATTTT; CDR3 protein: CASSAPAGGTDTQYF
clone size: -; V gene: TRBV7-9; CDR3 length: 13; D gene: TRBD2; J gene: TRBJ2-5; CDR3 DNA: TGTGCCAGCAGCCCACAAGGAGCGGGGTCCTTCTACTTC; CDR3 protein: CASSPQGAGSFYF
clone size: -; V gene: TRBV12-3/TRBV12-4; CDR3 length: 11; D gene: -; J gene: TRBJ1-1; CDR3 DNA: TGTGCCAGCAGTTTCGACACTGAAGCTTTCTTT; CDR3 protein: CASSFDTEAFF
clone size: -; V gene: TRBV9; CDR3 length: 17; D gene: TRBD2; J gene: TRBJ2-1; CDR3 DNA: TGTGCCAGCAGCGTCCGAGCTAGCGGGGGGATCTACAATGAGCAGTTCTTC; CDR3 protein: CASSVRASGGIYNEQFF
clone size: -; V gene: TRBV20-1; CDR3 length: 11; D gene: TRBD1; J gene: TRBJ1-5; CDR3 DNA: TGCAGTGCAACGGAGTCGGACAGGGCGCATTTT; CDR3 protein: CSATESDRAHF
clone size: -; V gene: TRBV6-5; CDR3 length: 15; D gene: -; J gene: TRBJ1-1; CDR3 DNA: TGTGCCAGCAGGTCCCCCAGGGGATCGAACACTGAAGCTTTCTTT; CDR3 protein: CASRSPRGSNTEAFF
clone size: -; V gene: TRBV5-1; CDR3 length: 14; D gene: TRBD1; J gene: TRBJ2-1; CDR3 DNA: TGCGCCAGCAATTCGGGACAGGGGATAGATGAGCAGTTCTTC; CDR3 protein: CASNSGQGIDEQFF
clone size: -; V gene: TRBV23-1; CDR3 length: 16; D gene: -; J gene: TRBJ1-1; CDR3 DNA: TGCGCCAGCAGTCCGCCCGTCCAGGGTTTAGACACTGAAGCTTTCTTT; CDR3 protein: CASSPPVQGLDTEAFF
clone size: -; V gene: TRBV6-2/TRBV6-3; CDR3 length: 14; D gene: -; J gene: TRBJ2-5; CDR3 DNA: TGTGCCAGCAGTTACTCTACAGGGCGAGAGACCCAGTACTTC; CDR3 protein: CASSYSTGRETQYF
clone size: -; V gene: TRBV28; CDR3 length: 13; D gene: -; J gene: TRBJ1-2; CDR3 DNA: TGTGCCAGCAGCAGAGAGAAAGACAGCGGCTACACCTTC; CDR3 protein: CASSREKDSGYTF
clone size: -; V gene: TRBV10-3; CDR3 length: 14; D gene: -; J gene: TRBJ2-5; CDR3 DNA: TGTGCCATCAGTGATACTAGTTCTTCGGAGACCCAGTACTTC; CDR3 protein: CAISDTSSSETQYF
clone size: once; V gene: TRBV11-3; CDR3 length: 15; D gene: -; J gene: TRBJ1-4; CDR3 DNA: TGTGCCAGCAGCGTCTCACAGGGAATTAATGAAAAACTGTTTTTT; CDR3 protein: CASSVSQGINEKLFF
clone size: once; V gene: TRBV7-9; CDR3 length: 14; D gene: -; J gene: TRBJ1-3; CDR3 DNA: TGTGCCAGCAACGGGGGGAGCTCTGGAAACACCATATATTTT; CDR3 protein: CASNGGSSGNTIYF
clone size: -; V gene: TRBV3-1/TRBV3-2; CDR3 length: 12; D gene: -; J gene: TRBJ1-1; CDR3 DNA: TGTGCCAGCAGCACTCGACAGACTGAAGCTTTCTTT; CDR3 protein: CASSTRQTEAFF
clone size: -; V gene: TRBV6-6; CDR3 length: 13; D gene: TRBD1; J gene: TRBJ1-2; CDR3 DNA: TGTGCCAGCAGAACCAGGGGGGTTTATGGCTACACCTTC; CDR3 protein: CASRTRGVYGYTF
clone size: -; V gene: TRBV6-5; CDR3 length: 14; D gene: -; J gene: TRBJ1-1; CDR3 DNA: TGTGCCAGCAGAGCCTACAGGAGCGCCACTGAAGCTTTCTTT; CDR3 protein: CASRAYRSATEAFF
clone size: -; V gene: TRBV6-1; CDR3 length: 12; D gene: -; J gene: TRBJ1-5; CDR3 DNA: TGTGCCAGCAGTGAAGGGGGGGGGCTCCAGCATTTT; CDR3 protein: CASSEGGGLQHF
clone size: -; V gene: TRBV9; CDR3 length: 15; D gene: TRBD1; J gene: TRBJ1-5; CDR3 DNA: TGTGCCAGCAGCTTCGGACAGGGGGCGGAACAGCCCCAGCATTTT; CDR3 protein: CASSFGQGAEQPQHF
clone size: -; V gene: TRBV6-1; CDR3 length: 14; D gene: -; J gene: TRBJ2-1; CDR3 DNA: TGTGCCAGCAGTGAAGCCAGGACCTACAATGAGCAGTTCTTC; CDR3 protein: CASSEARTYNEQFF
clone size: -; V gene: TRBV4-1; CDR3 length: 13; D gene: -; J gene: TRBJ1-2; CDR3 DNA: TGCGCCAGCAGCCAAGAACATCCCTATGGCTACACCTTC; CDR3 protein: CASSQEHPYGYTF
clone size: -; V gene: TRBV5-1; CDR3 length: 13; D gene: -; J gene: TRBJ1-1; CDR3 DNA: TGCGCCAGCAGCTTTGGACTAAACACTGAAGCTTTCTTT; CDR3 protein: CASSFGLNTEAFF
clone size: -; V gene: TRBV5-1; CDR3 length: 15; D gene: -; J gene: TRBJ2-1; CDR3 DNA: TGCGCCAGCAGCTTGGGTACGGAGACAGCGTCACAGCAGTTCTTC; CDR3 protein: CASSLGTETASQQFF
clone size: -; V gene: TRBV7-9; CDR3 length: 14; D gene: TRBD1; J gene: TRBJ1-5; CDR3 DNA: TGTGCCAGCAGCTTCGGACAGGGGGAACAGCCCCAGCATTTT; CDR3 protein: CASSFGQGEQPQHF
clone size: -; V gene: TRBV3-1/TRBV3-2; CDR3 length: 15; D gene: TRBD1; J gene: TRBJ1-1; CDR3 DNA: TGTGCCAGCAGCCAATTCGCAGGGGGTACGACTGAAGCTTTCTTT; CDR3 protein: CASSQFAGGTTEAFF
clone size: -; V gene: TRBV2; CDR3 length: 12; D gene: -; J gene: TRBJ1-2; CDR3 DNA: TGTGCCAGCAGTTTTACAGGCGAGGGCTACACCTTC; CDR3 protein: CASSFTGEGYTF
clone size: -; V gene: TRBV2; CDR3 length: 15; D gene: TRBD1; J gene: TRBJ1-6; CDR3 DNA: TGTGCCAGCAGTGATGGGGGACAGGGCAATTCACCCCTCCACTTT; CDR3 protein: CASSDGGQGNSPLHF
clone size: once; V gene: TRBV18; CDR3 length: 19; D gene: TRBD1; J gene: TRBJ1-3; CDR3 DNA: TGTGCCAGCTCACCAAACCTCATCACAGGGGGAAACTCTGGAAACACCATATATTTT; CDR3 protein: CASSPNLITGGNSGNTIYF
clone size: -; V gene: TRBV5-1; CDR3 length: 14; D gene: TRBD1; J gene: TRBJ1-1; CDR3 DNA: TGCGCCAGCAGCTCTGGGACAGCTTCTCCTGAAGCTTTCTTT; CDR3 protein: CASSSGTASPEAFF
clone size: -; V gene: TRBV10-1; CDR3 length: 15; D gene: TRBD2; J gene: TRBJ2-5; CDR3 DNA: TGCGCCAGCAGTGAAACAGCGGGGGGGCCCGAGACCCAGTACTTC; CDR3 protein: CASSETAGGPETQYF
clone size: -; V gene: TRBV28; CDR3 length: 14; D gene: -; J gene: TRBJ2-1; CDR3 DNA: TGTGCCAGCAGCTCCCCCGGGGTGGCCAATGAGCAGTTCTTC; CDR3 protein: CASSSPGVANEQFF
clone size: -; V gene: TRBV5-5; CDR3 length: 15; D gene: -; J gene: TRBJ1-5; CDR3 DNA: TGTGCCAGCAGCCTTACAGGCAACAGCAATCAGCCCCAGCATTTT; CDR3 protein: CASSLTGNSNQPQHF